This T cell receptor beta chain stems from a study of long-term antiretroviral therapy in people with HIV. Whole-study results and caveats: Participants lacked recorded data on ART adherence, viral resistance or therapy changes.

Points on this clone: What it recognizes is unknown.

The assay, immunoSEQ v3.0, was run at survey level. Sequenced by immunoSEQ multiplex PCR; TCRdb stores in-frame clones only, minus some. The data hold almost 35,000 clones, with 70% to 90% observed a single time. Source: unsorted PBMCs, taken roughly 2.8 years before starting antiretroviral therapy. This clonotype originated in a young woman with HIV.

CDR3 sequence: CASSLLPGGSGETQYF. The DNA for the CDR3 is TGTGCCAGCAGCTTACTTCCAGGGGGTTCGGGGGAGACCCAGTACTTC. The J gene is TRBJ2-5, the V gene TRBV7-3, with 7 bases that match TRBD1. The CDR3 loop spans 16 amino acids. Germline loops: CDR1 SGHTA, CDR2 FQGTGA. With V trimmed by 2 bases and J by 5 bases, 11 bases remained unmatched.